This TCR beta chain was found in a study of post-analysis software for immune sequencing data. Study-wide results and caveats: Roughly five TRBV segments, including TRBV5-6, TRBV5-1 and TRBV20-1, were more frequent in patients than controls.

Built from TCR beta cDNA, the libraries had unique molecular identifiers in them. MiXCR was run by TCRdb on the PCR reads, yielding one entry per CDR3 protein. The table has approximately 690,000 distinct CDR3 sequences, around 64% seen once. Regarding this clonotype: Antigen unknown.

Germline loops: CDR1 MNHEY, CDR2 SVGEGT. This CDR3 comprises 12 residues. Trimming removed 4 bases at V and 5 bases at J, with 8 bases between. The chain carries TRBV6-2 or TRBV6-3 and TRBJ1-1; no firm D call. The TCR originated in a girl aged 2 to 9 with multiple sclerosis. Sequencing input: blood. The CDR3 loop reads CASSFWSTEAFF. Written as DNA, the CDR3 is TGTGCCAGCAGTTTCTGGTCGACTGAAGCTTTCTTT.